This TCR beta chain was sequenced in a study of T-cell reconstitution after alpha-beta-depleted transplantation in children. Unique molecular identifiers tagged the TCRbeta library. TCRdb reprocessed the PCR reads via MiXCR and lists one record per CDR3 protein. The repertoire holds about 200,000 distinct CDR3 sequences, with more than 14% as singletons. J lost 3 bases, V lost 0 bases, and 9 bases had no gene match. The CDR3 is made up of 16 amino acids. CDR1 SGDLS and CDR2 YYNGEE come from the germline V gene. Sequencing was performed on PBMCs from the stem cell graft donor, taken from the stem cell graft. The rearrangement uses TRBV9 and TRBJ2-7; 7 positions match TRBD2. This sequence originates from a human donor who donated a stem cell graft to a child with acute lymphoblastic leukemia. CDR3 sequence (DNA): TGTGCCAGCAGCGTAGGCGAGCGGGATCGGGACTACGAGCAGTACTTC. Translation: CASSVGERDRDYEQYF. The full variable domain, its missing parts supplied by reference TRBV9 and TRBJ2-7, is DSGVTQTPKHLITATGQRVTLRCSPRSGDLSVYWYQQSLDQGLQFLIQYYNGEERAKGNILERFSAQQFPDLHSELNLSSLELGDSALYFCASSVGERDRDYEQYFGPGTRLTVT.